This T cell receptor beta chain was recovered during a study of PD-L1 blockade in urothelial cancer (dated by TCRdb to between 2016 and 2019). For the wider study: Therapy was started in the mid-2010s for all patients, and atezolizumab 1,200 mg was administered intravenously every 3 weeks. Twenty-five of 29 patients were males with bladder-origin urothelial cancer, and about 65% of the 29 reported a prior smoking history. An ECOG performance status of 0 or 1 was recorded for the patients, and 0 to 3 prior chemotherapy regimens had been received by the patients. Blood samples were analyzed at 3 weeks after treatment start (second dose) and at 6 weeks after treatment start. Blood samples yielded a median of around 140,000 T cells and more than 80,000 unique TCRs, with median clonality around 0.084. The study, an exploratory multi-omic analysis, examined somatic, immune and clinical correlates of response to PD-L1 blockade with atezolizumab in urothelial cancer. Pretreatment tumor samples, along with matched peripheral blood collected serially before and after atezolizumab treatment, underwent TCR sequencing. Progression-free survival longer than 6 months counted as durable clinical benefit, and TCR features were additionally tested against both progression-free and overall survival. In the same patients, whole exome sequencing and RNA sequencing of pretreatment tumors were performed in addition to TCR sequencing. Durable clinical benefit was achieved by nine patients but not by the remaining 20. Under 30 patients had pretreatment blood TCR-seq, roughly 24 had at least one posttreatment blood collection, and roughly 24 had tumor TCR-seq. The investigation overall reported the following: A pretreatment peripheral blood TCR clonality below the median was linked to improved progression-free and overall survival. Because of the small sample size (n ≈ 29) and the many exploratory analyses performed, the results are intended to be regarded as hypothesis-generating. At 3 weeks after the start of treatment, tumor-associated TCR clones in peripheral blood had expanded more in patients with durable benefit (n ≈ 20, p = 0.022).

Trimming accounts for 4 bases at V and 2 bases at J, while the number of junction bases matched to no gene is 12. The CDR3 runs 17 amino acids, cysteine and phenylalanine included. The kept DNA is CDR3 alone, 51 bases in frame from the first base. CDR1 and CDR2 are drawn from the germline V gene: SGHDN, FVKESK. The cohort included 29 patients with locally advanced or metastatic urothelial carcinoma who were treated at Memorial Sloan Kettering on a trial protocol. Peripheral blood mononuclear cells were collected pretreatment and during treatment, with between 1 and 8 total time points obtained per patient. The Qiagen DNeasy Blood extraction kit was used to purify genomic DNA from total PBMCs and from tumor samples. PBMCs were collected pretreatment and during treatment, and were isolated and stored as previously described. Worth noting for this clone: Its antigen target is currently unknown. Base-call qualities are not available, and no considerably larger clone is one nucleotide away.

Each PCR received spiked-in synthetic TCR analog templates so that absolute template abundance could be estimated from read counts. The immunoSEQ assay was used to amplify TCRbeta CDR3 regions from genomic DNA with bias-controlled V and J gene primers. Rearranged TCRbeta segments were sequenced at approximately 20X coverage. In the paper's pipeline: Clustering was used to correct sequencing errors, and CDR3s were annotated against IMGT to assign V, D and J genes. Out-of-frame and stop-codon sequences were excluded, and only productive TCRbeta rearrangements were used in downstream analyses. Clonality was computed as one minus Shannon entropy normalized by the log of the number of unique productive sequences. Fisher's exact test with Benjamini-Hochberg correction, using a cutoff of adjusted p below 0.01, was how clones that differed between time points or between blood and tumor were identified. In TCRdb, the immuneACCESS table is reduced to in-frame sequences with V and J assigned. These tables do not hold every clone; where another copy was compared, an unresolved V gene accounts for under half, and the others remain unexplained. For V, J and clone size, that table is used; D and trimming come from the DNA. The sample table lists 30,000 or so clones, over 75% of them with a count of one. The ten largest clones capture just over 2% of the sample.

Sequenced material: PBMCs, taken around atezolizumab (anti-PD-L1) treatment. The V and J segments used are TRBV14 and TRBJ2-7; 9 middle bases align to TRBD2. The source of this sequence is a man aged 45-65 years with urothelial cancer. The CDR3 protein: CASSRVGVAGDPYEQYF. The nucleotide sequence is given as TGTGCCAGCAGCCGGGTCGGGGTAGCGGGGGACCCCTACGAGCAGTACTTC.